This T cell receptor beta chain was obtained from a study of radiation and T cells in renal cell carcinoma. Study-level background: Nephrectomy followed 15 Gy stereotactic body radiation by 4 weeks.

Time point defined: blood 2 weeks post-SBRT. Stated treatment: 15 Gy SBRT to primary tumor, nephrectomy 4 weeks later. Serial blood draws occurred at baseline and 2 and 4 weeks post-SBRT. Clear cell pathology was present in this patient's renal cell carcinoma. V dropped 0 bases and J dropped 4; count of bases not matched to a gene: 14. Germline V lookup: CDR1 SGHRS, CDR2 YFSETQ. CDR3 length equals 19 residues. The protocol was immunoSEQ multiplex PCR, while the TCRdb copy is restricted to in-frame clones and leaves out a portion. The table shows around 80,000 clones, with 82% occurring only once. The J gene is TRBJ2-5, the V gene TRBV5-1, with 11 bases fitting TRBD1. The sample in question was blood, obtained from a patient whose treatment included radiotherapy and nephrectomy. The clonotype comes from a man between 60 and 75 years old with renal cell carcinoma. The CDR3 region is CASSLVGLLGQGVRETQYF. Written as DNA, the CDR3 is TGCGCCAGCAGCTTGGTAGGATTACTGGGACAGGGGGTGCGAGAGACCCAGTACTTC.